The entry below describes one TCR beta chain. Noted time point: pretreatment peripheral blood. The data originate from a study of PD-L1 blockade in urothelial cancer. This table comes from immunoSEQ multiplex PCR, and its TCRdb copy is limited to in-frame clones, with some not included. In the table there are tens of thousands of clones, 70% to 90% of which are singletons. The CDR3 covers 15 residues. V was pared by 2 bases and J by 8 bases, with 19 bases between. Germline assignment: CDR1 SGDLS and CDR2 YYNGEE. The material was PBMCs, obtained around atezolizumab (anti-PD-L1) treatment. The chain joins TRBV9 to TRBJ1-2; D may be TRBD1 (6 bases). This clonotype originated in a man aged 55 to 70 with urothelial cancer. The chain's CDR3 is CASSVGTSAGRGYTF. The CDR3 DNA is TGTGCCAGCAGCGTGGGGACAAGCGCTGGAAGAGGCTACACCTTC.